This T cell receptor (beta chain) was sequenced in a study of blood T cells in healthy people across ages. Study-wide points: Relative to aged donors, long-lived donors carried more naive CD4+ cells and displayed higher diversity.

Together with a sample-barcoded 5' primer, a J-beta primer mix was included in a second PCR lasting about 7 to 11 cycles. TCRdb re-analysed the 5' RACE reads in MiXCR, keeping a single row per CDR3 protein. The sample comprises approximately 1.5 million distinct CDR3 sequences, almost 35% of which are singletons, and roughly 12% rests with the top ten. Worth noting for this clonotype: Its antigen is unknown. A junction end diverges from the germline sequence, so it may reflect a read error.

CDR1 and CDR2 from the germline V gene are MNHEY and SVGAGI. The CDR3 extends over 20 amino acids. Total RNA, at least 6 micrograms per sample, came from PBMCs. The sequence came from a woman aged 25 to 39 in good health. The sample taken for sequencing was blood. The V call is TRBV6-5, the J call TRBJ1-4, with D possibly being TRBD1 (6 bases). The CDR3 sequence is CVSSYPKPYSQGWRGEKLFF. The CDR3 region has the DNA TGTGTCAGCAGTTACCCGAAGCCTTATTCACAGGGTTGGCGGGGGGAAAAACTGTTTTTT.